These 3 T cell receptor beta chains share one sample of origin, sequenced in a study of regulatory T cells in long-lasting Graves disease. Library construction for TCR beta used iRepertoire HTBI primers and Arm-PCR of CDR3 regions. TCRdb re-derived calls from the multiplex PCR reads in MiXCR, one entry per CDR3 protein. The sample carries hundreds of thousands of distinct CDR3 sequences, 20% recorded once. Time point specified: persistent/refractory GD, antithyroid drugs over 5 years with positive TRAb. From RNA extracted from PBMCs, the TCR library was made. This specimen was peripheral blood mononuclear cells (PBMCs), taken when the disease was refractory, from a patient treated with antithyroid drugs. These TCRs come from a female donor with Graves disease.

The sample holds many counts of this clonotype. This chain links TRBV19 with TRBJ2-7; no clear D gene. V lost 5 bases and J 3 bases, leaving 14 bases between the germline ends. The germline V gene encodes CDR1 LNHDA and CDR2 SQIVND (reference sequence). CDR3 length equals 14 residues. For the CDR3, the DNA is TGTGCCAGTAGTCCAATGGGGAAAAGCTACGAGCAGTACTTC. Translating gives CASSPMGKSYEQYF. Based on the CDR3 plus reference TRBV19 and TRBJ2-7, the full variable domain is DGGITQSPKYLFRKEGQNVTLSCEQNLNHDAMYWYRQDPGQGLRLIYYSQIVNDFQKGDIAEGYSVSREKKESFPLTVTSAQKNPTAFYLCASSPMGKSYEQYFGPGTRLTVT.

The rearrangement links TRBV5-6 to TRBJ1-1, with D possibly being TRBD1 (6 bases). CDR1 is SGHDT and CDR2 is YYEEEE in the germline V gene. The CDR3 length is 13 residues. The V and J ends lost 6 bases and 7 bases respectively, with 16 bases between them. The CDR3 reads CASNTVGADEAFF. The CDR3 region has the DNA TGTGCCAGCAATACTGTGGGGGCTGATGAAGCTTTCTTT.

This chain uses TRBV2 with TRBJ1-4; D might be TRBD1 (5 bases). The CDR3 totals 15 residues. Germline-derived CDR1 and CDR2 are SNHLY and FYNNEI. V was trimmed by 1 base and J by 2 bases, leaving 8 bases between them. CDR3 bases: TGTGCCAGCAGTGAAGAGCCAGGGACTAATGAAAAACTGTTTTTT. This codes for CASSEEPGTNEKLFF.